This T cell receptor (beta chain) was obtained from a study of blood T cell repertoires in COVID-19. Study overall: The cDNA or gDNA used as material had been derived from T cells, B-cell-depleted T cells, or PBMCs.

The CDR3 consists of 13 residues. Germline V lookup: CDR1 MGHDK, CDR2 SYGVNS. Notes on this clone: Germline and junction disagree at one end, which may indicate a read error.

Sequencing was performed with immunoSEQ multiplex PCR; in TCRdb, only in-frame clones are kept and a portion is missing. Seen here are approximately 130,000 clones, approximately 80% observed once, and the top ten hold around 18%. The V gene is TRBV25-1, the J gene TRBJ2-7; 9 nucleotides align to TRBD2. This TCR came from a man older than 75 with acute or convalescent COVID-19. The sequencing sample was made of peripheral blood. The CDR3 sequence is CFLTSGLEYEQYF. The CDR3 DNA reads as TGCTTCCTGACTAGCGGTTTAGAGTACGAGCAGTACTTC.